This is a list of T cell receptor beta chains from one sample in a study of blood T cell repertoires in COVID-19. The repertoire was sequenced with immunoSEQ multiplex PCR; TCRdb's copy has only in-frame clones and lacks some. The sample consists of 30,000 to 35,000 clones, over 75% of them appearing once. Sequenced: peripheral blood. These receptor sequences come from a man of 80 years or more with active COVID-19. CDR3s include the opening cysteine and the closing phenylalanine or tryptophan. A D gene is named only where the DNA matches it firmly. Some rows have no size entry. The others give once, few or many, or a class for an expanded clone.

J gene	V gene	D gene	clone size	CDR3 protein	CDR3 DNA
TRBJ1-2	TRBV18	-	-	CASSPWYESNYGYTF	TGTGCCAGCTCACCCTGGTATGAGTCGAACTATGGCTACACCTTC
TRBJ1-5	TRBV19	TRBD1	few	CASRATGGLRNQPQHF	TGTGCCAGTAGGGCAACAGGGGGCCTCCGAAATCAGCCCCAGCATTTT
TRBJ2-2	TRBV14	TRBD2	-	CASSLLAGTGELFF	TGTGCCAGCAGCCTTTTAGCGGGAACCGGGGAGCTGTTTTTT
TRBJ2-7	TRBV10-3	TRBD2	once	CATRTGTSGYEQYF	TGTGCCACTAGAACCGGGACTAGCGGCTACGAGCAGTACTTC
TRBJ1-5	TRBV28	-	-	CASSFVSGRNSNQPQHF	TGTGCCAGCAGTTTTGTTAGCGGACGGAACAGCAATCAGCCCCAGCATTTT
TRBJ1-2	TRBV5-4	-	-	CASSHANRVDGYTF	TGTGCCAGCAGCCACGCAAACAGGGTTGATGGCTACACCTTC
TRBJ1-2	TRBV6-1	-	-	CASSEMGASGYTF	TGTGCCAGCAGTGAAATGGGGGCCTCTGGCTACACCTTC
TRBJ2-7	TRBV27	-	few	CASSFRRDLYEQYF	TGTGCCAGCAGTTTTCGGCGGGATCTCTACGAGCAGTACTTC
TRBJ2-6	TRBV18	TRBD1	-	CASSGQGASGANVLTF	TGTGCCAGCTCGGGACAGGGGGCGTCTGGGGCCAACGTCCTGACTTTC
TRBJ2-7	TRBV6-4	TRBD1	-	CARGTVDEQYF	TGTGCCAGAGGGACAGTCGACGAGCAGTACTTC
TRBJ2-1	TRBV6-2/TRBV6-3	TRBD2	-	CASSKGLAGNNEQFF	TGTGCCAGCAGCAAAGGACTAGCGGGAAACAATGAGCAGTTCTTC
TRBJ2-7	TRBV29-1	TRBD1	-	CSVRGQGSGEQYF	TGCAGCGTTAGGGGACAGGGTTCGGGCGAGCAGTACTTC
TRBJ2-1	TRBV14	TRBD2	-	CASRPSGPYNEQFF	TGTGCCAGCAGGCCTAGCGGGCCCTACAATGAGCAGTTCTTC
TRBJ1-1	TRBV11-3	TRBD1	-	CASSAGGRVTEAFF	TGTGCCAGCAGCGCAGGGGGCAGGGTCACTGAAGCTTTCTTT
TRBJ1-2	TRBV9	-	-	CASSAFHSPTGYTF	TGTGCCAGCAGCGCCTTTCACAGTCCGACAGGCTACACCTTC
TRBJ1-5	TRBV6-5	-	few	CASSFDRHSNQPQHF	TGTGCCAGCAGTTTCGACAGGCATAGCAATCAGCCCCAGCATTTT
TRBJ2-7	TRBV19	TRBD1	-	CASSPTGGRYEQYF	TGTGCCAGTAGCCCGACAGGGGGCCGATACGAGCAGTACTTC
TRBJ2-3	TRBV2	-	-	CASSDQGMDTQYF	TGTGCCAGCAGTGATCAGGGTATGGATACGCAGTATTTT
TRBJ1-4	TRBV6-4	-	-	CASRSIIATNEKLFF	TGTGCCAGCAGGAGCATTATTGCAACTAATGAAAAACTGTTTTTT
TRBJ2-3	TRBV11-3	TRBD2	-	CASASGGSTDTQYF	TGTGCCAGCGCTAGCGGGGGTAGCACAGATACGCAGTATTTT
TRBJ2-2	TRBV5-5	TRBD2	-	CASSSAGGLTGELFF	TGTGCCAGCAGCTCAGCGGGGGGGCTGACCGGGGAGCTGTTTTTT
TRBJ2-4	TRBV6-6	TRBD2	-	CASSAGLAGTKYF	TGTGCCAGCAGTGCCGGACTAGCGGGGACCAAATACTTC
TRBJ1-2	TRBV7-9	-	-	CASSVEGEGGRYGYTF	TGTGCCAGCAGCGTTGAGGGGGAAGGGGGAAGGTATGGCTACACCTTC
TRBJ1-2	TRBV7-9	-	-	CASSPDSPNYGYTF	TGTGCCAGCAGTCCTGACAGTCCTAACTATGGCTACACCTTC
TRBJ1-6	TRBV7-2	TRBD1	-	CASNRDRNSPLHF	TGTGCCAGCAATCGGGACAGGAATTCACCCCTCCACTTT
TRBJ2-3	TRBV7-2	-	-	CASSREFADTQYF	TGTGCCAGCAGCCGGGAATTTGCAGATACGCAGTATTTT
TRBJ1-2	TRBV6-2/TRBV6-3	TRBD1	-	CASSQRTGRGYTF	TGTGCCAGCAGCCAACGGACAGGACGCGGCTACACCTTC
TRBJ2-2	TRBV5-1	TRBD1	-	CASSPVVPGGMYTGELFF	TGCGCCAGCAGCCCCGTCGTTCCAGGGGGCATGTACACCGGGGAGCTGTTTTTT
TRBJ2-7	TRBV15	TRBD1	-	CATSRARDRDHEQYF	TGTGCCACCAGCAGAGCCCGGGACAGGGACCACGAGCAGTACTTC
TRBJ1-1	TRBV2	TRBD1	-	CASRRDRGEYNEAFF	TGTGCCAGCAGGAGGGACAGGGGCGAATATAATGAAGCTTTCTTT
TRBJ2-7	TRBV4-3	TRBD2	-	CASSQELAGPQYF	TGCGCCAGCAGCCAAGAGCTAGCGGGACCACAGTACTTC
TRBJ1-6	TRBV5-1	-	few	CASSLRQGYNSPLHF	TGCGCCAGCAGCTTGCGTCAGGGCTATAATTCACCCCTCCACTTT
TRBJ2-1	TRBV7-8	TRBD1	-	CASSTPDRAFNNEQFF	TGTGCCAGCAGCACCCCGGACAGGGCCTTCAACAATGAGCAGTTCTTC
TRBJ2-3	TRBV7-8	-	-	CATERTSGRDTQYF	TGTGCCACCGAGAGGACGTCCGGGAGAGATACGCAGTATTTT
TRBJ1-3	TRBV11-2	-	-	CASSWASGNTIYF	TGTGCCAGCAGCTGGGCTTCTGGAAACACCATATATTTT
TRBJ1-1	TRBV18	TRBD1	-	CASSPFRDRGTEAFF	TGTGCCAGCTCACCTTTCCGGGACAGGGGTACTGAAGCTTTCTTT
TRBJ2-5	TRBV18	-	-	CASSRDFLGETQYF	TGTGCCAGCTCACGGGACTTTCTAGGGGAGACCCAGTACTTC
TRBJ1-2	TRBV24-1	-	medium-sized	CATSDSNGYTF	TGTGCCACCAGTGATTCAAATGGCTACACCTTC
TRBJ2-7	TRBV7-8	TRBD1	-	CASSLDRGFYEQYF	TGTGCCAGCAGCTTAGACAGGGGGTTCTACGAGCAGTACTTC
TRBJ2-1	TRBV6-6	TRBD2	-	CASSWTSGDNEQFF	TGTGCCAGCAGTTGGACTAGCGGGGACAATGAGCAGTTCTTC
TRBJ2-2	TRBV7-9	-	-	CASSLIVNTGELFF	TGTGCCAGCAGCTTAATCGTGAACACCGGGGAGCTGTTTTTT
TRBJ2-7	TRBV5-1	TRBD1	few	CASSGQGLHEQYF	TGCGCCAGCAGCGGACAGGGGCTGCACGAGCAGTACTTC
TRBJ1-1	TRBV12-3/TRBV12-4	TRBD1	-	CASSMTGTEAFF	TGTGCCAGCAGTATGACAGGGACTGAAGCTTTCTTT
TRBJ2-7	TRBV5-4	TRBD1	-	CASSLGRDRGLHEQYF	TGTGCCAGCAGCTTGGGGCGGGACAGGGGGCTGCACGAGCAGTACTTC
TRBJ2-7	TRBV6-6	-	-	CASSYSRLSYEQYF	TGTGCCAGCAGTTACTCTCGCCTATCCTACGAGCAGTACTTC
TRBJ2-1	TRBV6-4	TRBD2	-	CASSWTSGGIGEQFF	TGTGCCAGCAGTTGGACTAGCGGGGGAATAGGTGAGCAGTTCTTC
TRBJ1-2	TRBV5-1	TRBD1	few	CASSDRNRGPNYGYTF	TGCGCCAGCAGCGATCGTAACAGGGGACCTAACTATGGCTACACCTTC
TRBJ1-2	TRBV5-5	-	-	CASSSPHNYGYTF	TGTGCCAGCAGCTCCCCACATAACTATGGCTACACCTTC
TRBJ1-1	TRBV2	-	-	CASTPRQVPNTEAFF	TGTGCCAGCACCCCACGACAAGTCCCGAACACTGAAGCTTTCTTT
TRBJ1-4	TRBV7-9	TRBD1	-	CASSAPGTGALLFF	TGTGCCAGCAGCGCCCCCGGGACAGGGGCCCTACTGTTTTTT
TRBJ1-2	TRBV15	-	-	CATSRGGRDGYTF	TGTGCCACCAGCAGAGGAGGGAGGGACGGCTACACCTTC
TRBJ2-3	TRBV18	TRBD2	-	CASSPTGTTTDTQYF	TGTGCCAGCTCACCTACTGGGACTACCACAGATACGCAGTATTTT
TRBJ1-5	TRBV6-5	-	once	CASSPRGSIRPQHF	TGTGCCAGCAGTCCCCGAGGGTCAATCAGGCCCCAGCATTTT
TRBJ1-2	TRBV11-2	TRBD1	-	CASSSQGARGYTF	TGTGCCAGCAGCTCCCAGGGGGCGCGGGGCTACACCTTC
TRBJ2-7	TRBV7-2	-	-	CASSQVPQGAYEQYF	TGTGCCAGCAGCCAAGTTCCACAGGGAGCCTACGAGCAGTACTTC